The 6 T cell receptor beta chains presented below share a single source sample, sequenced in a study of T-cell reconstitution after alpha-beta-depleted transplantation in children. Unique molecular identifiers were used in preparing the TCRbeta library. MiXCR was run by TCRdb on the PCR reads, yielding one entry per CDR3 protein. The sample contains more than 450,000 distinct CDR3 sequences, approximately 20% of which appear only once. The sequencing here drew on PBMCs from the stem cell graft donor, taken from the stem cell graft. Receptor source: a human donor who donated a stem cell graft to a child with acute lymphoblastic leukemia.

This clonotype was found a few times. The J gene is TRBJ2-1, the V gene TRBV20-1; the D gene is possibly TRBD2 (6 bases). Germline V lookup: CDR1 DFQATT, CDR2 SNEGSKA (reference sequence). The CDR3 length is 13 residues. V dropped 3 bases and J dropped 8 bases, with 14 bases sitting between them. The CDR3 region is CSASSGGPDEQFF. The CDR3 DNA sequence: TGCAGTGCTAGTAGCGGAGGGCCAGATGAGCAGTTCTTC.

As to this clonotype: At one of its ends the junction is not consistent with the germline gene, which may arise from a read error. The J gene is TRBJ1-4, the V gene TRBV3-1, with TRBD1 matching 8 bases. The germline V gene has CDR1 LGHDT and CDR2 YNNKEL (reference sequence). This CDR3 spans 19 amino acids. For the CDR3, the DNA is TGTGCCAGCTGCCAAGGGGGAGTAGGGACAGGCGATTTTCTGAAAGGACTGTTTTTT. Its translation: CASCQGGVGTGDFLKGLFF.

This clonotype showed up just a few times. The rearrangement joins TRBV7-2 to TRBJ1-2; TRBD1 aligns across 7 bases. The J segment lost 4 bases and the V segment lost 5 bases, leaving 13 bases of the junction unmatched. The CDR3 loop spans 16 amino acids. The germline V gene has CDR1 SGHTA and CDR2 FQGNSA. CDR3 in DNA: TGTGCCAGCAGCCTCAGGACAGGTCGGCCGGGCTATGGCTACACCTTC. Its translation: CASSLRTGRPGYGYTF.

The chain uses TRBV19 and TRBJ2-1, with D perhaps TRBD2 (5 bases). The CDR3 totals 14 residues. CDR1 is LNHDA and CDR2 is SQIVND in the germline V gene (reference sequence). Trimming removed 5 bases at V and 4 bases at J, with 12 bases between. Written as DNA, the CDR3 is TGTGCCAGTAGTGACGGGATGGGGTACAATGAGCAGTTCTTC. Translating gives CASSDGMGYNEQFF.

This rearrangement joins TRBV7-3 to TRBJ1-1, with TRBD1 as a possible D gene (5 bases). CDR3 size: 14 residues. Germline-derived CDR1 and CDR2 are SGHTA and FQGTGA. With 3 bases removed from V and 1 base from J, the gap between germline ends came to 9 bases. The CDR3 bases are TGTGCCAGCAGCTTTGGGACCAGGAACACTGAAGCTTTCTTT. Translated, it gives CASSFGTRNTEAFF. Complete variable domain (other parts from reference TRBV7-3 and TRBJ1-1): GAGVSQTPSNKVTEKGKYVELRCDPISGHTALYWYRQSLGQGPEFLIYFQGTGAADDSGLPNDRFFAVRPEGSVSTLKIQRTERGDSAVYLCASSFGTRNTEAFFGQGTRLTVV.

There are a few counts of this clonotype. V gene TRBV30 combines with J gene TRBJ2-1; 12 nucleotides line up with TRBD2. The CDR3 contains 18 residues. Trimming at V came to 0 bases and at J to 6 bases, leaving 12 bases not matched to a gene. CDR1 GTSNPN and CDR2 SVGIG come from the germline V gene (reference sequence). In DNA form, the CDR3 reads TGTGCCTGGAGTGTACAGGGTCTAGCGGGAGGGCCGGGCAATGAGCAGTTCTTC. The encoded protein is CAWSVQGLAGGPGNEQFF. Full variable domain (outside the CDR3, taken from reference TRBV30 and TRBJ2-1): SQTIHQWPATLVQPVGSPLSLECTVEGTSNPNLYWYRQAAGRGLQLLFYSVGIGQISSEVPQNLSASRPQDRQFILSSKKLLLSDSGFYLCAWSVQGLAGGPGNEQFFGPGTRLTVL.